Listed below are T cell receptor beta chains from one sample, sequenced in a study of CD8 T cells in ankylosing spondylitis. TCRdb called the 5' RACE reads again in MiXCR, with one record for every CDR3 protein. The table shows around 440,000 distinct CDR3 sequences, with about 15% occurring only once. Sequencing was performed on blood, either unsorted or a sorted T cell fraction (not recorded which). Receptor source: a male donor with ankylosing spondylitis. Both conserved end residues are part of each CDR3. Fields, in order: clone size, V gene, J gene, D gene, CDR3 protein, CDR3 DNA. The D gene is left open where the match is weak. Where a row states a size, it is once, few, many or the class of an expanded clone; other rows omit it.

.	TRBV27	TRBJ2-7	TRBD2	CASSLSAGAKSYEQYF	TGTGCCAGCAGTTTGTCAGCGGGAGCCAAATCGTACGAGCAGTACTTC
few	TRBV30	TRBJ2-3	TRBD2	CAWTSGSTDTQYF	TGTGCCTGGACTAGCGGGAGCACAGATACGCAGTATTTT
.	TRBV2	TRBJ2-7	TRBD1	CASTRGLNFHEQYF	TGTGCCAGCACGAGGGGGCTTAACTTCCACGAGCAGTACTTC
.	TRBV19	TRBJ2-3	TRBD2	CASSNSGGGSDTQYF	TGTGCCAGTAGTAACAGCGGGGGGGGATCAGATACGCAGTATTTT
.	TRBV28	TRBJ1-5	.	CASSFSGQPQHF	TGTGCCAGCAGTTTTTCAGGTCAGCCCCAGCATTTT
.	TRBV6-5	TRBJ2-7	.	CASSYRAYREHYEQYF	TGTGCCAGCAGTTACCGGGCGTATAGGGAACACTACGAGCAGTACTTC
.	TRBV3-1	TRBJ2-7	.	CASSRAEGPYEQYF	TGTGCCAGCAGCCGAGCCGAAGGGCCCTACGAGCAGTACTTC
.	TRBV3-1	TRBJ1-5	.	CASSHPNRVPDQPQHF	TGTGCCAGCAGCCACCCGAACAGGGTCCCTGATCAGCCCCAGCATTTT
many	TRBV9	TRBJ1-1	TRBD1	CASSLGTGRTEAFF	TGTGCCAGCAGCCTCGGGACAGGGAGGACTGAAGCTTTCTTT
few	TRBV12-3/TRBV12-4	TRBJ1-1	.	CASIPNLFRAFF	TGTGCCAGCATACCAAATCTTTTTAGGGCTTTCTTT
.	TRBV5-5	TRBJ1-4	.	CASSLELRPANEKLFF	TGTGCCAGCAGCCTCGAGTTGAGGCCAGCTAATGAAAAACTGTTTTTT
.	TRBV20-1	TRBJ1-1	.	CSARRASTEAFF	TGCAGTGCTAGACGGGCGTCCACTGAAGCTTTCTTT
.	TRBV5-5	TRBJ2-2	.	CASSLSGGTNTGELFF	TGTGCCAGCAGCTTGTCGGGCGGGACGAACACCGGGGAGCTGTTTTTT
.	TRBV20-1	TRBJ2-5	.	CSALPVGGPQETQYF	TGCAGTGCCCTCCCCGTCGGCGGGCCACAAGAGACCCAGTACTTC
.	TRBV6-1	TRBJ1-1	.	CASAGRGETEAFF	TGTGCCAGCGCAGGCCGAGGGGAAACTGAAGCTTTCTTT
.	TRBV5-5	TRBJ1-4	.	CASSRQFGTNEKLFF	TGTGCCAGCAGCCGACAGTTCGGAACTAATGAAAAACTGTTTTTT
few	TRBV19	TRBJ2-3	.	CASSSRAVSTDTQYF	TGTGCCAGTAGTAGCCGAGCGGTGAGCACAGATACGCAGTATTTT
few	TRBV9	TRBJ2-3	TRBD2	CASSVESGGAADTQYF	TGTGCCAGCAGCGTAGAAAGCGGGGGGGCCGCAGATACGCAGTATTTT
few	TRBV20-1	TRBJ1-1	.	CSARETYTEAFF	TGCAGTGCTAGAGAAACCTACACTGAAGCTTTCTTT
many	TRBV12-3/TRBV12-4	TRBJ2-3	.	CASSPEGTGFNTQYF	TGTGCCAGCAGTCCTGAGGGGACCGGGTTCAATACGCAGTATTTT
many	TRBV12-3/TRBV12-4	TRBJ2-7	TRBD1	CASSSDRALYEQYF	TGTGCCAGCAGTTCGGACAGGGCCCTCTACGAGCAGTACTTC
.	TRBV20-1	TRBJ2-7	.	CSARVGGARYEQYF	TGCAGTGCTAGAGTTGGGGGGGCGAGATACGAGCAGTACTTC
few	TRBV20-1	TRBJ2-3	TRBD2	CSARDGREGPDTQYF	TGCAGTGCTAGAGATGGGCGGGAGGGCCCCGATACGCAGTATTTT
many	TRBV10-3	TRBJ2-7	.	CAISEVPPTAGALYEQYF	TGTGCCATCAGTGAGGTCCCCCCGACGGCAGGGGCCCTCTACGAGCAGTACTTC